These 8 T cell receptor beta chains came from one sample sequenced in a study of T-cell reconstitution after alpha-beta-depleted transplantation in children. The library targeted TCRbeta and was prepared with unique molecular identifiers. One entry per CDR3 protein results from TCRdb running MiXCR on the PCR reads. The table has 640,000 or so distinct CDR3 sequences, roughly 15% seen once; the top ten hold 1.1%. Sequenced material: PBMCs from the stem cell graft donor, taken from the stem cell graft. The receptors come from a human donor who donated a stem cell graft to a child with acute myeloid leukemia.

V gene TRBV4-1 combines with J gene TRBJ1-2; D is unresolved. The CDR3 consists of 13 residues. Trimming left V 0 bases short and J 0 bases short, with 2 bases between. CDR1 is MGHRA, CDR2 YSYEKL, per germline. This chain's CDR3 is CASSQDTNYGYTF. The CDR3 nucleotides read TGCGCCAGCAGCCAAGACACTAACTATGGCTACACCTTC.

Many counts were recorded for this clonotype. The J gene is TRBJ1-2, the V gene TRBV20-1, with D hard to call. The V gene's germline CDR1 is DFQATT and CDR2 SNEGSKA (reference sequence). The CDR3 runs to 13 residues. Trimming pared 0 bases from V and 3 bases from J, leaving 8 bases between. The CDR3 nucleotides are TGCAGTGCTAGAGATTTAGCCGACTATGGCTACACCTTC. It specifies CSARDLADYGYTF.

This clonotype was found many times. The chain is built from TRBV5-6 and TRBJ2-5; 8 bases line up with TRBD2. V shed 4 bases and J 3 bases; nucleotides not matched to a gene: 11. Looked up from germline, CDR1 is SGHDT and CDR2 is YYEEEE. This CDR3 has 16 amino acids. CDR3 amino acids: CASSPAGGGAEETQYF. CDR3 nucleotides: TGTGCCAGCAGCCCTGCCGGGGGGGGCGCAGAAGAGACCCAGTACTTC.

This clonotype was seen a few times. The chain has TRBV6-2 or TRBV6-3 and TRBJ2-3; TRBD2 matches 8 bases. Trimming at V came to 2 bases and at J to 0 bases, leaving 10 bases not matched to a gene. The CDR3 sequence is 18 residues long. Germline V CDR1 and CDR2: MNHEY, SVGEGT. As DNA, the CDR3 is TGTGCCAGCAGTTACGAAGCGGGGGCGATTGTTAGCACAGATACGCAGTATTTT. Translated: CASSYEAGAIVSTDTQYF.

This clonotype appeared a few times. The gene calls are TRBV21-1 and TRBJ1-1; TRBD1 is the table's D call and was not checked against the DNA. TRBV21-1 is recorded as a pseudogene. The CDR3 is 16 residues long. The CDR3 DNA sequence: TGTGCCAGCAGCAAAGTAGGACAGCAACCCTTCACTGAAGCTTTCTTT. It yields the protein CASSKVGQQPFTEAFF.

The V gene is TRBV20-1, the J gene TRBJ2-3; D is unresolved. The J call may be mistaken, given a closer DNA end match to TRBJ1-5. There are 13 residues in the CDR3. Germline CDR1 and CDR2: DFQATT and SNEGSKA (reference sequence). This CDR3 reads CSAMRRMRDTQHF. The DNA of the CDR3 is TGCAGTGCTATGCGGCGGATGCGAGATACGCAGCATTTT.

This chain joins TRBV29-1 and TRBJ2-7; TRBD1 matches 9 bases. Germline trimming cut 7 bases from V and 6 bases from J; bases unmatched to any gene: 13. The CDR3 totals 14 residues. Germline CDR1 reads SQVTM; CDR2 reads ANQGSEA. CDR3 DNA: TGCAGCGCTGGGTGGGGACAGGGAATCGCCGAGCAGTACTTC. This translates into CSAGWGQGIAEQYF.

The chain employs TRBV27 and TRBJ2-3; 14 bases are shared with TRBD2. The V segment lost 2 bases and the J segment 5 bases; nucleotides outside the gene matches: 6. CDR1 and CDR2 (germline): MNHEY, SMNVEV (reference sequence). This CDR3 has 17 residues. The CDR3 DNA is TGTGCCAGCAGTTTACGGACTAGCGGGGGGCCGGGAGATACGCAGTATTTT. This sequence encodes CASSLRTSGGPGDTQYF.